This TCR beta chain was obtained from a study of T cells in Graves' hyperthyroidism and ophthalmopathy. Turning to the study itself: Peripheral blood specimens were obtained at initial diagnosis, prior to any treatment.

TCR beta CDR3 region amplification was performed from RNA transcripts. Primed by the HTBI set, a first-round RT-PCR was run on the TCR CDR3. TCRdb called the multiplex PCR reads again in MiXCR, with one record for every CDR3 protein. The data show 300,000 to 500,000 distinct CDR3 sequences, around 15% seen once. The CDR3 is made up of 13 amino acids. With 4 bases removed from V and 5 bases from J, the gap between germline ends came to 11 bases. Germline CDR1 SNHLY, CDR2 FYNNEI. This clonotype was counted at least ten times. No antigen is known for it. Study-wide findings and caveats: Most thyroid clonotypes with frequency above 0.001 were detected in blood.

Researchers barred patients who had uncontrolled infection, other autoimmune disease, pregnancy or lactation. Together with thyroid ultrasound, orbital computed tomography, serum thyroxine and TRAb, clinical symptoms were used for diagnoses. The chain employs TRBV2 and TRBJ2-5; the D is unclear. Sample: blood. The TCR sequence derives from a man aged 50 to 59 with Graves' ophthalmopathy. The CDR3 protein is CASSVASEETQYF. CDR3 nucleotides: TGTGCCAGCAGTGTGGCTAGTGAGGAGACCCAGTACTTC.